This is a list of T cell receptor beta chains from one sample in a study of T cells after yellow fever vaccination. A single record per CDR3 protein comes from TCRdb applying MiXCR to the 5' RACE reads. The sample includes some 350,000 distinct CDR3 sequences, over 4% of them seen just once. The sample here was PBMCs, taken 5 days after the yellow fever booster vaccination. The receptors were gathered from a man aged 18 to 29 who received the YFV17D yellow fever vaccine. Both conserved end residues are part of each CDR3. The D gene is left open where the match is weak. Rows give clone size only sometimes, using once, few, many, or a class for an expanded clone.

NA	TRBV5-1	NA	TRBJ2-5	TGCGCCAGCAGCTCCGCCGGTGGACTCCAAGAGACCCAGTACTTC	CASSSAGGLQETQYF
NA	TRBV6-5	TRBD1	TRBJ2-7	TGTGCCAGCAGGGGACAGTACTACGAGCAGTACTTC	CASRGQYYEQYF
few	TRBV6-5	TRBD1	TRBJ2-7	TGTGCCAGCAGCGACCGACAGGGATCCTACGAGCAGTACTTC	CASSDRQGSYEQYF
few	TRBV12-3/TRBV12-4	TRBD2	TRBJ2-5	TGTGCCAGCGAGCTATGGGGGGGTGGGCAAGAGACCCAGTACTTC	CASELWGGGQETQYF
NA	TRBV4-1	TRBD1	TRBJ1-2	TGCGCCAGCAGCCCCGAGGCAGGGGGCGCCTCCTACACCTTC	CASSPEAGGASYTF
NA	TRBV19	NA	TRBJ2-5	TGTGCCAGTAGAGCGCTCGACAGTGACTCCTGGGAGACCCAGTACTTC	CASRALDSDSWETQYF
many	TRBV7-2	NA	TRBJ2-3	TGTGCCAGCAGCCCCGGACCGGCTGATACGCAGTATTTT	CASSPGPADTQYF
many	TRBV6-5	NA	TRBJ2-5	TGTGCCAGCAGTCGGAGCCAAGAGACCCAGTACTTC	CASSRSQETQYF
few	TRBV20-1	TRBD2	TRBJ2-1	TGCAGTGCTACAGGGACTAGCGGGGAAAAAATTGACTCCTACAATGAGCAGTTCTTC	CSATGTSGEKIDSYNEQFF
NA	TRBV20-1	NA	TRBJ2-1	TGCAGTGCTAGAGATGGGGGGGCCGCTAGGAGTGAGCAGTTCTTC	CSARDGGAARSEQFF
NA	TRBV15	NA	TRBJ2-6	TGTGCCACCAGCAGAGATTACAGGTCTGGGGCCAACGTCCTGACTTTC	CATSRDYRSGANVLTF
NA	TRBV10-2	TRBD1	TRBJ1-2	TGCGCCAGCAGCGGGATGGACAGGCTCTATGGCTACACCTTC	CASSGMDRLYGYTF
NA	TRBV5-1	NA	TRBJ2-3	TGCGCCAGCAGCTTGGAAGTGGGCACGCAGTATTTT	CASSLEVGTQYF
many	TRBV7-6	TRBD2	TRBJ2-7	TGTGCCAGCAGCGCTAGCGGGGGGGCCGTGCAGTACTTC	CASSASGGAVQYF
few	TRBV11-1	NA	TRBJ2-5	TGTGCCAGCAGCCCCTTCGTGGGGAACCCACAAGAGACCCAGTACTTC	CASSPFVGNPQETQYF
few	TRBV6-5	NA	TRBJ2-2	TGTGCCAGCAGTTACTCGGCCAGCGCCCGGACCGGGGAGCTGTTTTTT	CASSYSASARTGELFF
NA	TRBV5-6	NA	TRBJ2-7	TGTGCCAGCAGCCCCGACAGGTTAGACTACGAGCAGTACTTC	CASSPDRLDYEQYF